A single sample gave rise to the 20 T cell receptor beta chains below, sequenced in a study of blood T cell repertoires in COVID-19. Profiled with immunoSEQ multiplex PCR; TCRdb holds only in-frame clones, not every one. The data show about 340,000 clones, about 83% seen once. Source material: peripheral blood. These receptors originate from a man aged 30-40 years with active or convalescent COVID-19.

This chain uses TRBV4-3 with TRBJ2-7; D is possibly TRBD1 (6 bases). CDR3 length equals 15 residues. The ends were cut back, 0 bases at V and 4 bases at J, with 13 bases in the middle. Germline CDR1 is LGHNA and CDR2 is YSLEER. The CDR3 here is CASSQEFGTPYEQYF. As DNA, the CDR3 is TGCGCCAGCAGCCAAGAGTTCGGGACACCATACGAGCAGTACTTC.

The gene calls are TRBV2 and TRBJ2-5; tentatively, D is TRBD2 (6 bases). With 6 bases removed from V and 0 bases from J, the gap between germline ends came to 14 bases. CDR3 length equals 15 residues. Germline loops: CDR1 SNHLY, CDR2 FYNNEI. The CDR3 DNA is TGTGCCAGCAGCATCTCGCGGGGCAACCAAGAGACCCAGTACTTC. Translation gives CASSISRGNQETQYF.

V is TRBV6-5 and J is TRBJ2-1; 9 bases line up with TRBD1. Looked up from germline, CDR1 is MNHEY and CDR2 is SVGAGI. The junction had 0 bases not matched to a gene; V was cut back by 0 bases and J by 3 bases. This CDR3 has 15 residues. The CDR3 region is CASSYSGQGYNEQFF. The CDR3 bases are TGTGCCAGCAGTTACTCGGGACAGGGCTACAATGAGCAGTTCTTC.

The J gene is TRBJ2-4, the V gene TRBV9; D is unresolved. The CDR3 loop spans 18 amino acids. Looked up from germline, CDR1 is SGDLS and CDR2 is YYNGEE. V lost 1 base and J lost 0, with 17 bases in between. The CDR3 nucleotides are TGTGCCAGCAGCGTAAGGTCTCGAGAGAGACTAGCCAAAAACATTCAGTACTTC. Its translation is CASSVRSRERLAKNIQYF.

The chain joins TRBV7-2 to TRBJ2-1; 8 positions match TRBD2. Germline CDR1 reads SGHTA; CDR2 reads FQGNSA. Losses at the gene ends were 1 base for V and 0 bases for J; bases not matched to a gene: 5. This CDR3 spans 17 amino acids. The CDR3 DNA follows: TGTGCCAGCAGCTTAGGGACTAGCAGAGACTCCTACAATGAGCAGTTCTTC. This sequence encodes CASSLGTSRDSYNEQFF.

J is TRBJ1-3 and V is TRBV6-5; D might be TRBD1 (5 bases). The CDR3 sequence is 16 residues long. The V and J ends lost 2 bases and 0 bases respectively, with 11 bases between them. Germline V gene sequence: CDR1 MNHEY, CDR2 SVGAGI. In DNA, the CDR3 is TGTGCCAGCAGTTACCTAAGGGGCCTCTCTGGAAACACCATATATTTT. This gives the protein CASSYLRGLSGNTIYF.

The DNA for the CDR3 is TGTGCCAGCAGCGCGGCATACACCGGGGAGCTGTTTTTT. Translating it yields CASSAAYTGELFF. The rearrangement uses TRBV11-2 and TRBJ2-2; no clear D. The germline V gene encodes CDR1 SGHAT and CDR2 FQNNGV. The CDR3 is 13 residues long. The V end was cut by 5 bases, the J end by 3 bases, with 7 bases between.

The genes are TRBV21-1 and TRBJ2-7; the D call of TRBD2 is as the table states it, not checked on the DNA. TRBV21-1 constitutes a pseudogene. The CDR3 contains 9 residues. The CDR3 DNA reads TGTGCCAGCAACTCCGAGCAGTACTTC. It translates to CASNSEQYF.

The V gene is TRBV5-1, the J gene TRBJ1-6; possibly TRBD1 for D (6 bases). Trimming took 0 bases from V and 7 from J, leaving 20 bases between them. The CDR3 runs to 18 residues. Germline V gives CDR1 SGHRS, CDR2 YFSETQ. Here the CDR3 DNA reads TGCGCCAGCAGCTTGGATCGGGGCAGGGGATTAAGAAATTCACCCCTCCACTTT. Its translation is CASSLDRGRGLRNSPLHF. Using reference TRBV5-1 and TRBJ1-6 for the parts outside the CDR3, the full variable domain is KAGVTQTPRYLIKTRGQQVTLSCSPISGHRSVSWYQQTPGQGLQFLFEYFSETQRNKGNFPGRFSGRQFSNSRSEMNVSTLELGDSALYLCASSLDRGRGLRNSPLHFGNGTRLTVT.

CDR3 region: CASSPPAGRGTEAFF. CDR3 nucleotides: TGTGCCAGCTCACCACCCGCAGGGCGGGGGACTGAAGCTTTCTTT. This chain links TRBV18 with TRBJ1-1, with D possibly TRBD1 on 5 matching bases. The CDR3 covers 15 residues. Germline CDR1 reads KGHSH; CDR2 reads LQKENI. V was pared by 0 bases and J by 5 bases, with 13 bases between.

The chain links TRBV4-1 to TRBJ1-2, with TRBD1 identical over 7 bases. The CDR3 contains 13 residues. Unmatched junction bases numbered 0, after V lost 4 bases and J lost 1 base. Germline lookup yields CDR1 MGHRA and CDR2 YSYEKL. CDR3 amino acids: CASSRDSNYGYTF. The CDR3 DNA reads as TGCGCCAGCAGCCGGGACAGTAACTATGGCTACACCTTC.

This clone occurred a few times. The chain combines TRBV18 with TRBJ1-2, with 9 bases that match TRBD1. The trim removed 2 bases at V and 3 bases at J, leaving 4 bases unmatched. From germline, CDR1 is KGHSH and CDR2 LQKENI. The CDR3 covers 15 residues. CDR3 amino acids: CASSPTGQGDYGYTF. The CDR3, as DNA: TGTGCCAGCTCACCAACGGGACAGGGTGACTATGGCTACACCTTC.

V is TRBV5-6 and J is TRBJ2-1, with D maybe TRBD1 (5 bases). Looked up from germline, CDR1 is SGHDT and CDR2 is YYEEEE. The CDR3 extends over 15 amino acids. V lost 1 base and J lost 1, with 9 bases in between. DNA of the CDR3: TGTGCCAGCAGCTTGAGGCAGGGTTCCTACAATGAGCAGTTCTTC. Translated: CASSLRQGSYNEQFF.

This chain connects TRBV11-3 to TRBJ2-5; 11 positions match TRBD2. Germline V lookup: CDR1 SGHNT, CDR2 YENEEA. With 3 bases clipped from V and 2 bases from J, the junction kept 5 bases outside the gene matches. The CDR3 is 16 residues long. The CDR3 DNA reads TGTGCCAGCAGCTTCCGGGGACTAGCGGATCAAGAGACCCAGTACTTC. Amino acids: CASSFRGLADQETQYF. The complete variable domain, with remaining parts taken from reference TRBV11-3 and TRBJ2-5, reads EAGVVQSPRYKIIEKKQPVAFWCNPISGHNTLYWYLQNLGQGPELLIRYENEEAVDDSQLPKDRFSAERLKGVDSTLKIQPAELGDSAVYLCASSFRGLADQETQYFGPGTRLLVL.

The chain recombines TRBV12-5 with TRBJ1-3; possibly TRBD1 for D (6 bases). Germline CDR1 and CDR2: LGHNT and FRNRAP. Trimming shortened V by 2 bases and J by 4 bases, and 12 bases separated the two germline ends. This CDR3 comprises 15 residues. The CDR3 sequence is CASGLTPGQGNTIYF. Written as DNA, the CDR3 is TGTGCTAGTGGTTTGACCCCCGGACAGGGAAACACCATATATTTT. The full variable domain, its missing parts supplied by reference TRBV12-5 and TRBJ1-3, is DARVTQTPRHKVTEMGQEVTMRCQPILGHNTVFWYRQTMMQGLELLAYFRNRAPLDDSGMPKDRFSAEMPDATLATLKIQPSEPRDSAVYFCASGLTPGQGNTIYFGEGSWLTVV.

This clone is a singleton in its sample. The gene calls are TRBV5-1 and TRBJ2-3; 9 nucleotides line up with TRBD2. The germline V gene has CDR1 SGHRS and CDR2 YFSETQ. The V segment lost 0 bases and the J segment 2 bases; nucleotides outside the gene matches: 4. The CDR3 totals 16 residues. The DNA for the CDR3 is TGCGCCAGCAGCTTGGGACTAGCGGACCCCACAGATACGCAGTATTTT. Translating gives CASSLGLADPTDTQYF.

The rearrangement uses TRBV9 and TRBJ2-2; D is uncertain. The CDR3 runs to 12 residues. Trimming cost V 4 bases and J 7 bases, with 8 bases left between them. Germline CDR1 SGDLS, CDR2 YYNGEE. Here the CDR3 DNA reads TGTGCCAGCAGCTCCGAGAACGGGGAGCTGTTTTTT. It encodes CASSSENGELFF.

This chain links TRBV7-3 with TRBJ2-7; 8 bases are shared with TRBD2. The CDR3 runs to 14 residues. The germline CDR1 and CDR2 sequences are SGHTA and FQGTGA. V was pared by 0 bases and J by 6 bases, with 4 bases of the junction left unmatched. This CDR3 reads CASSLTGGEGEQYF. The CDR3, as DNA: TGTGCCAGCAGCTTAACCGGGGGGGAAGGCGAGCAGTACTTC. Full variable domain (outside the CDR3, taken from reference TRBV7-3 and TRBJ2-7): GAGVSQTPSNKVTEKGKYVELRCDPISGHTALYWYRQSLGQGPEFLIYFQGTGAADDSGLPNDRFFAVRPEGSVSTLKIQRTERGDSAVYLCASSLTGGEGEQYFGPGTRLTVT.

The chain links TRBV7-2 to TRBJ2-7, with D unresolved. Trimming removed 2 bases from V and 6 bases from J, with 14 bases in between. The CDR3 is made up of 14 amino acids. CDR1 SGHTA and CDR2 FQGNSA come from the germline V gene. The CDR3 loop reads CASSLSVLGTEQYF. The CDR3 DNA reads as TGTGCCAGCAGCTTATCCGTCCTAGGTACCGAGCAGTACTTC.

This clone was counted only a few times. This chain uses TRBV7-6 with TRBJ2-2; 11 bases fit TRBD2. Germline-derived CDR1 and CDR2 are SGHVS and FNYEAQ. Trimming removed 5 bases from V and 8 bases from J; junction bases left unmatched: 7. There are 15 residues in the CDR3. The CDR3 nucleotides are TGTGCCAGCAGCCCAACTAGCGGGGGACAGGGGGAGCTGTTTTTT. It specifies CASSPTSGGQGELFF.